This entry lists 25 T cell receptor beta chains sequenced from one sample in a study of response to subunit inactivated influenza vaccine. TCRdb passed the RT-PCR reads through MiXCR, listing each CDR3 protein once. The sample yields roughly 550,000 distinct CDR3 sequences, 20% to 25% seen once. These data were likewise used in another study, on T cells expressing NK-cell markers. Per that paper: TCR beta cDNA was generated via 5'RACE template switching incorporating UMIs.

The sample here was CD4+ T cells sorted from PBMCs, taken approximately 13 days after vaccination. The receptor source for this set is a man in his fifties or sixties who received an inactivated influenza vaccine.

This clonotype was observed a few times. The rearrangement uses TRBV20-1 and TRBJ2-5; no firm D call. Trimming shortened V by 1 base and J by 1 base, and 7 bases separated the two germline ends. The CDR3 is 13 amino acids. The germline V gene encodes CDR1 DFQATT and CDR2 SNEGSKA (reference sequence). CDR3 region: CSARVHIQETQYF. CDR3 in DNA: TGCAGTGCTAGAGTTCACATCCAAGAGACCCAGTACTTC.

The sample holds many counts of this clonotype. V and J are TRBV5-1 and TRBJ2-2, with a weak D call TRBD1 (5 bases). The CDR3 loop spans 14 amino acids. CDR1 is SGHRS and CDR2 is YFSETQ in the germline V gene. Trimming pared 5 bases from V and 5 bases from J, leaving 13 bases between. CDR3 amino acids: CASSPGQGTGELFF. For the CDR3, the DNA is TGCGCCAGCAGTCCCGGCCAGGGTACCGGGGAGCTGTTTTTT. Full variable domain (outside the CDR3, taken from reference TRBV5-1 and TRBJ2-2): KAGVTQTPRYLIKTRGQQVTLSCSPISGHRSVSWYQQTPGQGLQFLFEYFSETQRNKGNFPGRFSGRQFSNSRSEMNVSTLELGDSALYLCASSPGQGTGELFFGEGSRLTVL.

At least ten counts were recorded for this clonotype. The V and J genes are TRBV10-3 and TRBJ2-5; D is possibly TRBD2 (6 bases). This CDR3 has 13 residues. Germline V gene sequence: CDR1 ENHRY, CDR2 SYGVKD. V lost 2 bases and J lost 5, with 9 bases in between. The CDR3 DNA sequence: TGTGCCATCAGTGAGGGAGGGGCGGAGACCCAGTACTTC. This gives the protein CAISEGGAETQYF.

This clonotype appeared many times. The V call is TRBV29-1, the J call TRBJ2-5; D remains ambiguous. The CDR3 loop spans 13 amino acids. Germline CDR1 reads SQVTM; CDR2 reads ANQGSEA. V was cut by 5 bases and J by 1 base, with 11 bases left in between. CDR3: CSVSAQAQETQYF. Here the CDR3 DNA reads TGCAGCGTTTCAGCCCAGGCCCAAGAGACCCAGTACTTC. The whole variable domain, remainder taken from reference TRBV29-1 and TRBJ2-5, is SAVISQKPSRDICQRGTSLTIQCQVDSQVTMMFWYRQQPGQSLTLIATANQGSEATYESGFVIDKFPISRPNLTFSTLTVSNMSPEDSSIYLCSVSAQAQETQYFGPGTRLLVL.

This clonotype was counted many times. The chain's CDR3 is CSVGGRNQETQYF. CDR3 in DNA: TGCAGCGTTGGGGGACGGAACCAAGAGACCCAGTACTTC. The chain has TRBV29-1 and TRBJ2-5; either TRBD1 or TRBD2 may supply D (5 bases each). The CDR3 has 13 residues. The V end was cut by 4 bases, the J end by 0 bases, with 9 bases between. CDR1 is SQVTM, CDR2 ANQGSEA, per germline.

This clonotype was seen once. This chain links TRBV7-3 with TRBJ2-5; 7 bases map to TRBD2. Germline CDR1 SGHTA, CDR2 FQGTGA. The CDR3 has 14 amino acids. The V segment lost 6 bases and the J segment 2 bases; nucleotides outside the gene matches: 6. CDR3 region: CASRSGTRQETQYF. The CDR3 bases are TGTGCCAGCAGAAGCGGGACGAGACAAGAGACCCAGTACTTC.

This clonotype was found a few times. The chain's CDR3 is CSASRGGQTHNSYNEQFF. The CDR3 region has the DNA TGCAGTGCTTCTCGTGGTGGCCAAACTCATAACTCCTACAATGAGCAGTTCTTC. The chain is built from TRBV20-1 and TRBJ2-1; D unclear. The CDR3 is made up of 18 amino acids. V gave up 5 bases and J gave up 0 bases, with 23 bases separating them. Germline CDR1 DFQATT, CDR2 SNEGSKA (reference sequence).

V is TRBV7-2 and J is TRBJ2-7; D perhaps matches TRBD1 (6 bases). V was pared by 2 bases and J by 5 bases, with 16 bases between. Germline assignment: CDR1 SGHTA and CDR2 FQGNSA. The CDR3 covers 15 residues. The CDR3: CASSLSMGARNEQYF. The CDR3 nucleotides are TGTGCCAGCAGCTTATCAATGGGGGCGAGGAACGAGCAGTACTTC. The full variable domain, its missing parts supplied by reference TRBV7-2 and TRBJ2-7, is GAGVSQSPSNKVTEKGKDVELRCDPISGHTALYWYRQSLGQGLEFLIYFQGNSAPDKSGLPSDRFSAERTGGSVSTLTIQRTQQEDSAVYLCASSLSMGARNEQYFGPGTRLTVT.

CDR3 sequence (DNA): TGTGCCAGCAGACCAGGACAGGGGGCGCACGGCTACACCTTC. It translates to CASRPGQGAHGYTF. J is TRBJ1-2 and V is TRBV28, with 11 positions matching TRBD1. The germline CDR1 and CDR2 sequences are MDHEN and SYDVKM. Losses at the gene ends were 6 bases for V and 8 bases for J; bases not matched to a gene: 8. This CDR3 spans 14 amino acids.

This chain connects TRBV10-3 to TRBJ1-3; D is unresolved. The germline V and J ends were trimmed by 7 bases and 1 base, with 14 bases remaining between them. In germline, CDR1 is ENHRY, CDR2 SYGVKD. The CDR3 length is 15 residues. CDR3 coding DNA: TGTGCCATCACCCCTAATTGGTCTTCTGGAAACACCATATATTTT. This sequence encodes CAITPNWSSGNTIYF.

The chain couples TRBV4-1 to TRBJ2-3; D gene ambiguous. Between the trimmed V and J ends, which lost 0 bases and 0 bases, there was a span of 7 bases. The CDR3 runs to 15 residues. Looked up from germline, CDR1 is MGHRA and CDR2 is YSYEKL. Written as DNA, the CDR3 is TGCGCCAGCAGCCAAGAAAGGACCAGCACAGATACGCAGTATTTT. Its protein product is CASSQERTSTDTQYF.

This clonotype was seen a few times. V and J are TRBV11-2 and TRBJ2-2; 12 bases match TRBD2. Germline CDR1 reads SGHAT; CDR2 reads FQNNGV. J gave up 0 bases and V 5 bases, and 7 bases lay outside the gene matches. This CDR3 comprises 18 residues. The CDR3 region is CASSKTSGSFANTGELFF. As DNA, the CDR3 is TGTGCCAGCAGCAAGACTAGCGGGAGTTTTGCGAACACCGGGGAGCTGTTTTTT.

This clonotype was seen a handful of times. The CDR3 loop is CAWRTGLSTGDKPYF. The CDR3 region has the DNA TGTGCCTGGCGTACCGGCCTCTCGACAGGGGATAAGCCGTACTTC. This chain connects TRBV30 to TRBJ2-7; 8 positions match TRBD1. V dropped 5 bases and J dropped 12; count of bases not matched to a gene: 21. The CDR3 is made up of 15 amino acids. The germline CDR1 and CDR2 sequences are GTSNPN and SVGIG (reference sequence).

This chain links TRBV7-7 with TRBJ2-5; D call uncertain. The germline V gene has CDR1 SSHAT and CDR2 FNYEAQ (reference sequence). The V and J ends lost 1 base and 2 bases respectively, with 8 bases between them. CDR3 length equals 14 residues. In nucleotides, the CDR3 is TGTGCCAGCAGCTTAGGCAGCCATCAAGAGACCCAGTACTTC. This encodes CASSLGSHQETQYF.

The chain recombines TRBV20-1 with TRBJ2-5; weak D call: TRBD1 (5 bases). The length of the CDR3 is 13 residues. The germline V gene encodes CDR1 DFQATT and CDR2 SNEGSKA (reference sequence). V was shortened by 5 bases and J by 6 bases, with 16 bases between the two germline ends. This CDR3 is CSAALGASQTQYF. DNA of the CDR3: TGCAGTGCTGCTCTAGGGGCAAGTCAGACCCAGTACTTC.

The rearrangement links TRBV29-1 to TRBJ2-1; tentatively, D is TRBD2 (6 bases). The CDR3 has 14 residues. Germline lookup yields CDR1 SQVTM and CDR2 ANQGSEA. V lost 0 bases to trimming and J lost 9 bases, with 15 bases between them. The CDR3 sequence: CSVEDRVRRGEQFF. In DNA, the CDR3 is TGCAGCGTTGAAGATCGGGTACGGAGGGGTGAGCAGTTCTTC.

This sequence joins TRBV10-3 and TRBJ2-7; 9 positions match TRBD1. J gave up 3 bases and V 4 bases, and 10 bases lay outside the gene matches. Germline V gene data show CDR1 as ENHRY and CDR2 as SYGVKD. The CDR3 sequence is 16 residues long. CDR3 sequence: CAISGSTRTGVYEQYF. The CDR3 region has the DNA TGTGCCATCAGTGGGTCGACAAGGACAGGGGTCTACGAGCAGTACTTC.

V is TRBV2 and J is TRBJ1-4; no clear D gene. CDR3 length: 11 residues. Trimming pared 2 bases from V and 6 bases from J, leaving 1 base between. Germline-derived CDR1 and CDR2 are SNHLY and FYNNEI. CDR3: CASSEHEKLFF. The CDR3 DNA is TGTGCCAGCAGTGAACATGAAAAACTGTTTTTT.

There are a few counts of this clonotype. V is TRBV9 and J is TRBJ2-6, with unresolved D. The CDR3 runs to 16 residues. Between the trimmed V and J ends, which lost 2 bases and 0 bases, there was a span of 9 bases. Germline CDR1 SGDLS, CDR2 YYNGEE. The CDR3: CASSVTALSGANVLTF. Here the CDR3 DNA reads TGTGCCAGCAGCGTGACTGCCCTCTCTGGGGCCAACGTCCTGACTTTC.

The chain combines TRBV5-1 with TRBJ1-5, with 8 bases lining up with TRBD1. CDR3 length: 14 residues. The germline CDR1 and CDR2 sequences are SGHRS and YFSETQ. V was clipped by 4 bases and J by 4 bases; unmatched bases: 4. The chain's CDR3 is CASSVTGENQPQHF. CDR3 nucleotides: TGCGCCAGCAGCGTGACAGGGGAAAATCAGCCCCAGCATTTT.

V gene TRBV11-2 combines with J gene TRBJ1-2, with 8 bases lining up with TRBD1. The germline CDR1 and CDR2 sequences are SGHAT and FQNNGV. The CDR3 length is 15 residues. V trimming: 0 bases; J trimming: 7 bases; junction bases outside the gene matches: 7. CDR3: CASSLEGGQGGGYTF. The CDR3 DNA follows: TGTGCCAGCAGCTTAGAGGGTGGACAGGGTGGTGGCTACACCTTC.

The chain carries TRBV6-6 and TRBJ1-1; D remains ambiguous. The V and J ends lost 6 bases and 5 bases respectively, with 13 bases between them. The CDR3 consists of 13 residues. Per the germline V gene, CDR1 is MNHNY and CDR2 is SVGAGI (reference sequence). The CDR3 is CASSPRGRTEAFF. The CDR3 DNA sequence: TGTGCCAGCAGCCCCCGTGGGAGGACTGAAGCTTTCTTT.

A few counts support this clonotype. J is TRBJ1-3 and V is TRBV28; the D is unclear. Germline V gives CDR1 MDHEN, CDR2 SYDVKM. V shed 6 bases and J shed 4 bases, with 13 bases lying between them. CDR3 length: 14 amino acids. In DNA, the CDR3 is TGTGCCAGCAGAACCTCTGGGTCCGGAAACACCATATATTTT. It translates to CASRTSGSGNTIYF.

The chain is built from TRBV5-1 and TRBJ2-3; 13 nucleotides line up with TRBD2. Trimming took 5 bases from V and 3 from J; bases not matched to a gene: 6. In germline, CDR1 is SGHRS, CDR2 YFSETQ. The CDR3 is made up of 16 amino acids. CDR3: CASRRGTSGETDTQYF. Written as DNA, the CDR3 is TGCGCCAGCAGGCGAGGGACTAGCGGGGAAACAGATACGCAGTATTTT.

This clonotype was recorded at least ten times. The chain combines TRBV3-1 with TRBJ2-1, with D uncertain. The V end was cut by 1 base, the J end by 8 bases, with 9 bases between. The CDR3 consists of 13 residues. Germline lookup yields CDR1 LGHDT and CDR2 YNNKEL (reference sequence). The CDR3 spells CASSQVSVHEQFF. CDR3 nucleotides: TGTGCCAGCAGCCAAGTCTCGGTTCATGAGCAGTTCTTC.